Shown below are 26 T cell receptor beta chains from a single sample sequenced in a study of blood T cell repertoires in COVID-19. Some clones are missing from TCRdb's copy, which holds only in-frame ones; the method was immunoSEQ multiplex PCR. The table includes some 250,000 clones, about 84% detected once. The specimen sequenced was peripheral blood. These receptors all stem from a woman aged 80 or over with acute or convalescent COVID-19.

This chain connects TRBV4-1 to TRBJ2-2; weak D call: TRBD1 (5 bases). Germline assignment: CDR1 MGHRA and CDR2 YSYEKL. The CDR3 consists of 16 residues. V lost 0 bases to trimming and J lost 6 bases, with 14 bases between them. The CDR3 spells CASSQEGVVWAGELFF. The CDR3, as DNA: TGCGCCAGCAGCCAAGAAGGGGTGGTATGGGCCGGGGAGCTGTTTTTT.

The chain employs TRBV5-8 and TRBJ1-6; D perhaps matches TRBD1 (6 bases). Trimming pared 4 bases from V and 7 bases from J, leaving 15 bases between. In germline, CDR1 is SGHTS, CDR2 YDEGEE. The CDR3 is made up of 15 amino acids. The CDR3 protein is CASSPDDRRNSPLHF. The CDR3 DNA reads as TGTGCCAGCAGCCCAGATGACAGGCGGAATTCACCCCTCCACTTT. Combining the CDR3 with reference TRBV5-8 and TRBJ1-6 gives the whole variable domain EAGVTQSPTHLIKTRGQQATLRCSPISGHTSVYWYQQALGLGLQFLLWYDEGEERNRGNFPPRFSGRQFPNYSSELNVNALELEDSALYLCASSPDDRRNSPLHFGNGTRLTVT.

The chain carries TRBV5-1 and TRBJ1-2, with TRBD1 as a possible D gene (5 bases). The ends were cut back, 4 bases at V and 7 bases at J, with 23 bases in the middle. CDR1 and CDR2 (germline): SGHRS, YFSETQ. CDR3 length equals 16 residues. For the CDR3, the DNA is TGCGCCAGCAGCACCGATTCCTGGGACGGACTAATTGGCTACACCTTC. Protein: CASSTDSWDGLIGYTF.

This sequence joins TRBV6-5 and TRBJ2-5; no clear D gene. Deletions cut 6 bases from V and 5 bases from J, with 4 bases between. Germline V gene lookup returns CDR1 MNHEY and CDR2 SVGAGI. The CDR3 is made up of 10 amino acids. DNA of the CDR3: TGTGCCAGCAGGAGGGAGACCCAGTACTTC. Amino acids: CASRRETQYF.

This sequence joins TRBV6-5 and TRBJ1-4, with 11 bases aligning to TRBD1. Germline V gene sequence: CDR1 MNHEY, CDR2 SVGAGI. This CDR3 is 14 amino acids long. V dropped 7 bases and J dropped 8; count of bases not matched to a gene: 6. The CDR3: CASMDRGLGEKLFF. The CDR3 nucleotides are TGTGCCAGCATGGACAGGGGGCTGGGGGAAAAACTGTTTTTT.

This chain links TRBV7-3 with TRBJ1-2, with TRBD1 identical over 7 bases. Germline CDR1 SGHTA, CDR2 FQGTGA. Losses at the gene ends were 2 bases for V and 8 bases for J; bases not matched to a gene: 5. CDR3 length equals 13 residues. DNA for the CDR3: TGTGCCAGCAGCTTATCCCCGGGACAGGGCTACACCTTC. This sequence encodes CASSLSPGQGYTF. The complete variable domain, with remaining parts taken from reference TRBV7-3 and TRBJ1-2, reads GAGVSQTPSNKVTEKGKYVELRCDPISGHTALYWYRQSLGQGPEFLIYFQGTGAADDSGLPNDRFFAVRPEGSVSTLKIQRTERGDSAVYLCASSLSPGQGYTFGSGTRLTVV.

The rearrangement links TRBV18 to TRBJ2-1, with TRBD2 matching over 12 bases. Germline values: CDR1 KGHSH, CDR2 LQKENI. This CDR3 spans 14 amino acids. V trimming: 5 bases; J trimming: 8 bases; junction bases outside the gene matches: 4. The CDR3 nucleotides read TGTGCCAGCTCATCTAGCGGGGGGGCTGATGAGCAGTTCTTC. This translates into CASSSSGGADEQFF.

This clone was detected a few times. This rearrangement joins TRBV7-7 to TRBJ2-3; TRBD2 might be the D (5 bases). The CDR3 runs 17 residues. Germline loops: CDR1 SSHAT, CDR2 FNYEAQ (reference sequence). The V and J ends lost 5 bases and 0 bases respectively, with 18 bases between them. The CDR3 DNA reads as TGTGCCAGCAGCCCGGGGTCGGCTGGCGGTAGCACAGATACGCAGTATTTT. Residues: CASSPGSAGGSTDTQYF.

The V and J genes are TRBV7-2 and TRBJ2-1; 8 bases are shared with TRBD2. Germline V gene sequence: CDR1 SGHTA, CDR2 FQGNSA. This CDR3 comprises 14 residues. J was trimmed by 4 bases and V by 5 bases; bases with no gene match: 4. The CDR3 region has the DNA TGTGCCAGCAGCCTCGGGACTAGTTACAATGAGCAGTTCTTC. This codes for CASSLGTSYNEQFF.

As DNA, the CDR3 is TGCGCCAGCAGCCAAGAAACAGGGGGTCGAGGCTACACCTTC. Protein: CASSQETGGRGYTF. V is TRBV4-1 and J is TRBJ1-2, with 8 bases matching TRBD1. In germline, CDR1 is MGHRA, CDR2 YSYEKL. This CDR3 is built from 14 residues. The J segment lost 8 bases and the V segment lost 0 bases, leaving 5 bases of the junction unmatched.

The rearrangement links TRBV15 to TRBJ2-3, with D possibly matching TRBD2 (5 bases). V was pared by 8 bases and J by 0 bases, with 6 bases between. Germline-derived CDR1 and CDR2 are LNHNV and YYDKDF (reference sequence). The CDR3 is made up of 12 amino acids. The CDR3 here is CATGGSTDTQYF. The CDR3 DNA reads TGTGCCACCGGAGGAAGCACAGATACGCAGTATTTT.

This chain connects TRBV5-4 to TRBJ2-3; 9 bases match TRBD2. V trimming: 2 bases; J trimming: 3 bases; junction bases outside the gene matches: 10. The CDR3 has 17 residues. CDR1 SGHNT and CDR2 YYREEE come from the germline V gene (reference sequence). CDR3 bases: TGTGCCAGCAGCTTCTCAGGGACTAGCAGGACAACAGATACGCAGTATTTT. It is translated as CASSFSGTSRTTDTQYF.

The table lists this clone with many counts. The CDR3 here is CARYSRVNEQFF. In nucleotides, the CDR3 is TGTGCTAGATATAGCAGGGTCAATGAGCAGTTCTTC. The gene calls are TRBV12-2 and TRBJ2-1; whether TRBD1, the table's D call, matches the DNA was not checked. TRBV12-2 represents a pseudogene. This CDR3 contains 12 residues.

The chain carries TRBV9 and TRBJ2-7; D possibly corresponds to TRBD1 (6 bases). This CDR3 is built from 14 residues. Trimming removed 4 bases at V and 13 bases at J, with 24 bases between. Germline CDR1 reads SGDLS; CDR2 reads YYNGEE. For the CDR3, the DNA is TGTGCCAGCAGCAGGGGACACGGATTACTCGGGGCTTACTTC. Translation gives CASSRGHGLLGAYF.

This rearrangement joins TRBV18 to TRBJ2-1, with TRBD1 matching 7 bases. CDR1 is KGHSH, CDR2 LQKENI, per germline. V was clipped by 4 bases and J by 12 bases; unmatched bases: 15. CDR3 length: 15 residues. In DNA, the CDR3 is TGTGCCAGCTCACTCCGGGACAGACCGTTCATGGGGCAGTTCTTC. It yields the protein CASSLRDRPFMGQFF.

The gene calls are TRBV3-1 (or the pseudogene TRBV3-2) and TRBJ2-7, with D perhaps TRBD2 (5 bases). V was cut by 1 base and J by 2 bases, with 9 bases left in between. This CDR3 contains 14 residues. Germline values: CDR1 LGHDT, CDR2 YNNKEL (reference sequence). The CDR3 spells CASSQVRGPYEQYF. CDR3 bases: TGTGCCAGCAGCCAAGTTCGCGGGCCCTACGAGCAGTACTTC.

This rearrangement joins TRBV5-1 to TRBJ1-5, with 7 bases identical to TRBD1. CDR3 length: 15 residues. V gave up 1 base and J gave up 1 base; unmatched junction bases: 2. Germline lookup yields CDR1 SGHRS and CDR2 YFSETQ. The CDR3 spells CASSLRGLSNQPQHF. The CDR3 coding sequence is TGCGCCAGCAGCTTGAGGGGGCTGAGCAATCAGCCCCAGCATTTT.

V gene TRBV9 combines with J gene TRBJ1-1; 11 bases match TRBD1. Germline assignment: CDR1 SGDLS and CDR2 YYNGEE. V shed 1 base and J 8 bases; nucleotides not matched to a gene: 10. The CDR3 is made up of 16 amino acids. Here the CDR3 reads CASSVSLGTGGREAFF. CDR3 nucleotides: TGTGCCAGCAGCGTAAGTCTTGGGACAGGGGGGCGCGAAGCTTTCTTT.

The chain combines TRBV6-1 with TRBJ2-7; the D gene is possibly TRBD1 (5 bases). This CDR3 spans 14 amino acids. Germline V gene data show CDR1 as MNHNS and CDR2 as SASEGT. V was cut by 3 bases and J by 0 bases, with 9 bases left in between. CDR3 DNA: TGTGCCAGCAGTGATACCAGGGTCTCCTACGAGCAGTACTTC. It yields the protein CASSDTRVSYEQYF.

This clone was picked up a small number of times. The chain employs TRBV2 and TRBJ1-3; tentative D call: TRBD1 (6 bases). V gave up 6 bases and J gave up 0 bases, with 9 bases separating them. Germline loops: CDR1 SNHLY, CDR2 FYNNEI. This CDR3 has 14 residues. The CDR3 DNA is TGTGCCAGCAGCGCACAGGGCTCTGGAAACACCATATATTTT. Its protein product is CASSAQGSGNTIYF.

The DNA of the CDR3 is TGTGCCAGCAGCTTACCGGGGACAGTCGTTATCTCCTACAATGAGCAGTTCTTC. This translates into CASSLPGTVVISYNEQFF. The V gene is TRBV7-9, the J gene TRBJ2-1, with TRBD1 matching over 7 bases. The CDR3 is 18 residues long. The germline CDR1 and CDR2 sequences are SEHNR and FQNEAQ (reference sequence). V was pared by 2 bases and J by 0 bases, with 10 bases of the junction left unmatched.

The table lists this clone with a few counts. This rearrangement joins TRBV19 to TRBJ2-3; TRBD1 matches 9 bases. Trimming at V came to 3 bases and at J to 3 bases, leaving 7 bases not matched to a gene. The CDR3 loop spans 16 amino acids. Germline-derived CDR1 and CDR2 are LNHDA and SQIVND (reference sequence). The CDR3 here is CASSIDRGSVTDTQYF. CDR3 nucleotides: TGTGCCAGTAGTATTGACAGGGGGAGTGTGACAGATACGCAGTATTTT.

The CDR3 DNA is TGTGCCAGCAGTTCAATGACTCGTTCACCCCTCCACTTT. As protein: CASSSMTRSPLHF. V gene TRBV6-5 combines with J gene TRBJ1-6; no clear D gene. CDR3 size: 13 residues. V was cut by 4 bases and J by 9 bases, with 10 bases left in between. Germline CDR1 reads MNHEY; CDR2 reads SVGAGI.

The chain links TRBV9 to TRBJ2-2, with D tentatively TRBD2 (5 bases). The germline V gene has CDR1 SGDLS and CDR2 YYNGEE. The CDR3 length is 15 residues. Trimming left V 0 bases short and J 2 bases short, with 8 bases between. CDR3 DNA sequence: TGTGCCAGCAGCGTAGGTGACTATAACACCGGGGAGCTGTTTTTT. Protein sequence: CASSVGDYNTGELFF.

V gene TRBV3-1 (or the pseudogene TRBV3-2) combines with J gene TRBJ2-7; 14 positions match TRBD2. The CDR3 loop spans 17 amino acids. Trimming cost V 4 bases and J 3 bases; bases outside gene matches: 8. Looked up from germline, CDR1 is LGHDT and CDR2 is YNNKEL (reference sequence). The CDR3 DNA is TGTGCCAGCAGCCTATCCCCCGGGACTAGCGGGAGCTACGAGCAGTACTTC. Translated, it gives CASSLSPGTSGSYEQYF.

J is TRBJ1-2 and V is TRBV3-1 (or the pseudogene TRBV3-2); D is perhaps TRBD1 (5 bases). V shed 1 base and J shed 6 bases, with 15 bases lying between them. Germline-derived CDR1 and CDR2 are LGHDT and YNNKEL (reference sequence). The CDR3 runs 15 residues. CDR3 in amino acids: CASSQAGWGVHGYTF. The CDR3 region has the DNA TGTGCCAGCAGCCAAGCTGGGTGGGGGGTCCATGGCTACACCTTC.